This passage covers 2 T cell receptor beta chains from one sample sequenced in a study of control samples from healthy donors and cancer patients. The method was immunoSEQ multiplex PCR; TCRdb's version includes in-frame clones alone and lacks a portion of them. Of around 95,000 clones in the sample, over 75% were seen once. The source material was blood. The receptors here all came from a woman between 45 and 60 years old in good health.

The chain couples TRBV11-2 to TRBJ2-5; D is perhaps TRBD2 (5 bases). Germline V gene sequence: CDR1 SGHAT, CDR2 FQNNGV. The V gene lost 5 bases and the J gene lost 9 bases, with 10 bases spanning the gap. This CDR3 has 11 residues. CDR3 residues: CASSVRGAQYF. CDR3 nucleotides: TGTGCCAGCAGCGTACGGGGAGCCCAGTACTTC.

The rearrangement joins TRBV2 to TRBJ2-7; no firm D call. Trimming left V 6 bases short and J 3 bases short, with 15 bases between. The CDR3 runs 14 residues. Per germline, CDR1 SNHLY and CDR2 FYNNEI. CDR3 amino acids: CASSSKLLIYEQYF. The CDR3 DNA reads as TGTGCCAGCAGCTCCAAGCTTTTAATCTACGAGCAGTACTTC. Combining the CDR3 with reference TRBV2 and TRBJ2-7 gives the whole variable domain EPEVTQTPSHQVTQMGQEVILRCVPISNHLYFYWYRQILGQKVEFLVSFYNNEISEKSEIFDDQFSVERPDGSNFTLKIRSTKLEDSAMYFCASSSKLLIYEQYFGPGTRLTVT.